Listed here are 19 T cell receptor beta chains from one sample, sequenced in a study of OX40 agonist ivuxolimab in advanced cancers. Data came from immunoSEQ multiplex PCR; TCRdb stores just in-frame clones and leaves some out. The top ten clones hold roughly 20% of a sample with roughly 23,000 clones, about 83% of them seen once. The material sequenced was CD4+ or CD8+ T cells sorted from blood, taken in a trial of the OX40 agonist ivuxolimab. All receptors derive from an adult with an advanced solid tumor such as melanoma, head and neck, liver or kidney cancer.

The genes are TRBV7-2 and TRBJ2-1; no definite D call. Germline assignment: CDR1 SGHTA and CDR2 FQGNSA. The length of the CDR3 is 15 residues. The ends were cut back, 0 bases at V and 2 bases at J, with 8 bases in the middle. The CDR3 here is CASSLAASPYNEQFF. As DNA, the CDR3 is TGTGCCAGCAGCTTAGCCGCCTCTCCCTACAATGAGCAGTTCTTC.

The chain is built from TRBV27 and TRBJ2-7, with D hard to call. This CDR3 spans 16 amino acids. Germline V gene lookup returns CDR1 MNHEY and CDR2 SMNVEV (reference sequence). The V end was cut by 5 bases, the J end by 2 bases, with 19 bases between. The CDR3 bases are TGTGCCAGCAGTGCCCTGTGGACCCGCACCCCCTACGAGCAGTACTTC. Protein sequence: CASSALWTRTPYEQYF.

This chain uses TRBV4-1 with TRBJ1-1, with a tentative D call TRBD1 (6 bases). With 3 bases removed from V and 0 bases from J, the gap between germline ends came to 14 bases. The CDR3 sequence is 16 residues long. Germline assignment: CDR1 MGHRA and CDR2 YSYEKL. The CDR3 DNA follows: TGCGCCAGCAGCCAGGTGGGGGCCGGGATGAACACTGAAGCTTTCTTT. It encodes CASSQVGAGMNTEAFF.

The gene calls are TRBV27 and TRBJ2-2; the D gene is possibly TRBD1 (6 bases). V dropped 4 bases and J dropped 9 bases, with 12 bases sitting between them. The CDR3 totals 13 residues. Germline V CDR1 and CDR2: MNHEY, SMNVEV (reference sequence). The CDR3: CASSSDRSWELFF. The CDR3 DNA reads TGTGCCAGCAGTTCAGACAGGTCCTGGGAGCTGTTTTTT.

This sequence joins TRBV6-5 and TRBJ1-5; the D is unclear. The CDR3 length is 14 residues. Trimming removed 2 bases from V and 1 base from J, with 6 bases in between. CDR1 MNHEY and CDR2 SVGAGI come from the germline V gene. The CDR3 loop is CASSYGGSNQPQHF. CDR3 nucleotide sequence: TGTGCCAGCAGTTACGGCGGGAGCAATCAGCCCCAGCATTTT.

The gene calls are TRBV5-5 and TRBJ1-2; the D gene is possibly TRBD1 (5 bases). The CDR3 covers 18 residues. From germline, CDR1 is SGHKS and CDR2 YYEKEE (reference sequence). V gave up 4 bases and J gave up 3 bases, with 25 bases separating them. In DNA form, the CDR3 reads TGTGCCAGCAGCACCGTACGGCAGGGAGCTCAGAAGGACTATGGCTACACCTTC. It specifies CASSTVRQGAQKDYGYTF.

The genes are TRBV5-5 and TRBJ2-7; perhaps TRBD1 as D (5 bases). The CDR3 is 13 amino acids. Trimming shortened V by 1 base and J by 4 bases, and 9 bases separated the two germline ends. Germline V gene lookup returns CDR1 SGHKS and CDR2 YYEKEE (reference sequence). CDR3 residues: CASSLLAGYEQYF. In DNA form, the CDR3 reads TGTGCCAGCAGCTTGTTGGCAGGGTACGAGCAGTACTTC.

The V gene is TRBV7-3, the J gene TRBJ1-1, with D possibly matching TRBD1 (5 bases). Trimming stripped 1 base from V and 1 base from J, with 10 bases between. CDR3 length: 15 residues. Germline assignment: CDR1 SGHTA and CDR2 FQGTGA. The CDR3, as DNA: TGTGCCAGCAGCTTAAATCAAGGGGAGAACACTGAAGCTTTCTTT. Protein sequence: CASSLNQGENTEAFF. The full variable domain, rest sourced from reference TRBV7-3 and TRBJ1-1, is GAGVSQTPSNKVTEKGKYVELRCDPISGHTALYWYRQSLGQGPEFLIYFQGTGAADDSGLPNDRFFAVRPEGSVSTLKIQRTERGDSAVYLCASSLNQGENTEAFFGQGTRLTVV.

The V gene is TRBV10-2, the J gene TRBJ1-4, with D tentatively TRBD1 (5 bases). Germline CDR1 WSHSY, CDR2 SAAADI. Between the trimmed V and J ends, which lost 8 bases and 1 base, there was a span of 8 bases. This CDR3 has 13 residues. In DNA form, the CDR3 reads TGCGCCAGCCGACAGCAAACTAATGAAAAACTGTTTTTT. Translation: CASRQQTNEKLFF.

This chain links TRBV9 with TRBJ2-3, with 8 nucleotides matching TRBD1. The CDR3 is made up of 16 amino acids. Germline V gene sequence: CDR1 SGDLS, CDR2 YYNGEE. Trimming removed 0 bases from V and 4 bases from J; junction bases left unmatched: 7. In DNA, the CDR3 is TGTGCCAGCAGCGTAGCCGGGGCAGGGGGCGCAGATACGCAGTATTTT. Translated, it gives CASSVAGAGGADTQYF.

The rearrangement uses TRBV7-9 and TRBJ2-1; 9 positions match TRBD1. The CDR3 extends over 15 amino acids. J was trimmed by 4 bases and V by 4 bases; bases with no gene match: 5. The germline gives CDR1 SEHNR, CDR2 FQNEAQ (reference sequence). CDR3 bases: TGTGCCAGCAGCTCCGGGACAGGGACGTACAATGAGCAGTTCTTC. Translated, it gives CASSSGTGTYNEQFF.

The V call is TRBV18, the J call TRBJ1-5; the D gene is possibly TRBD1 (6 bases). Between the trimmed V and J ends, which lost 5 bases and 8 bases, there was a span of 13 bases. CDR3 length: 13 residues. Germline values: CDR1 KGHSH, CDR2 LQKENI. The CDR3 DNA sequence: TGTGCCAGCTCAGCCGCAGGGGAAAAGCCCCAGCATTTT. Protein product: CASSAAGEKPQHF.

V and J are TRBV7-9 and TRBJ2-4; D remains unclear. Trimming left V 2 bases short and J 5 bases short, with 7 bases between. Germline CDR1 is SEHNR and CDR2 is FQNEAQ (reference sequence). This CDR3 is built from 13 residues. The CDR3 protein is CASSLRAENIQYF. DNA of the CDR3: TGTGCCAGCAGCTTACGGGCCGAAAACATTCAGTACTTC. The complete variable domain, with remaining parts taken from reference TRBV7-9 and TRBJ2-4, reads DTGVSQNPRHKITKRGQNVTFRCDPISEHNRLYWYRQTLGQGPEFLTYFQNEAQLEKSRLLSDRFSAERPKGSFSTLEIQRTEQGDSAMYLCASSLRAENIQYFGAGTRLSVL.

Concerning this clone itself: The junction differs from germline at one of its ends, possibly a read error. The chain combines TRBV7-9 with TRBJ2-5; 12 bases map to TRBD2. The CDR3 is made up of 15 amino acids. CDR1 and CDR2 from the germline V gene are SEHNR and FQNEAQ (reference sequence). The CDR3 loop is CASSLAGGLEETQYF. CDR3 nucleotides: TGTGCCAGCAGCCTAGCGGGGGGGCTAGAAGAGACCCAGTACTTC.

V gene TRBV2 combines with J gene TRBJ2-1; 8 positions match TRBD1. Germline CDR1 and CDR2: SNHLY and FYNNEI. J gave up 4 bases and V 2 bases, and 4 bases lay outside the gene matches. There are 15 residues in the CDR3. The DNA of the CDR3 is TGTGCCAGCAGTGAAAACAGGGGGGATTACAATGAGCAGTTCTTC. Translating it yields CASSENRGDYNEQFF.

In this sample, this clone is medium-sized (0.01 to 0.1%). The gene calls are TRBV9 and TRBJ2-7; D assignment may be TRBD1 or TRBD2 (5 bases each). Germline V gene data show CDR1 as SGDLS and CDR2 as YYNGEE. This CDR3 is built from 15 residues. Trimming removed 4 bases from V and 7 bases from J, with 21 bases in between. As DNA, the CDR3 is TGTGCCAGCAGCCCCTCTGGGGGAGTATCGGAAGAGCAGTACTTC. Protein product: CASSPSGGVSEEQYF.

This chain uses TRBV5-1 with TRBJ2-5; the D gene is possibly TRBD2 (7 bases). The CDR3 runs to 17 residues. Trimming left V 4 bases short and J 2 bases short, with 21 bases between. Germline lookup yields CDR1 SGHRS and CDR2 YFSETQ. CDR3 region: CASSPGGVGGLQETQYF. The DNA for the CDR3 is TGCGCCAGCAGCCCGGGGGGCGTTGGAGGTTTACAAGAGACCCAGTACTTC.

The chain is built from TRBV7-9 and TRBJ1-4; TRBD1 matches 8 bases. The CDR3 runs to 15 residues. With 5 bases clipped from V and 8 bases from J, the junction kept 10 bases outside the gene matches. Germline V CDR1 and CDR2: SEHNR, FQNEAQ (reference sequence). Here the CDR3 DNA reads TGTGCCAGCAGCCTCGGGACAGGAGGAGGGGAAAAACTGTTTTTT. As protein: CASSLGTGGGEKLFF. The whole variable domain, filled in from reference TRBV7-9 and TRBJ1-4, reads DTGVSQNPRHKITKRGQNVTFRCDPISEHNRLYWYRQTLGQGPEFLTYFQNEAQLEKSRLLSDRFSAERPKGSFSTLEIQRTEQGDSAMYLCASSLGTGGGEKLFFGSGTQLSVL.

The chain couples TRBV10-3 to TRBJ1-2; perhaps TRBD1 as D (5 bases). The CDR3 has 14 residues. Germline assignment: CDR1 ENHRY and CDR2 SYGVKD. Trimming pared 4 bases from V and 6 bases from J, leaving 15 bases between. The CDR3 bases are TGTGCCATCAGTGGTAGGACCTCAGGGAATGGCTACACCTTC. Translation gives CAISGRTSGNGYTF.